This TCR beta chain was identified in a study of blood T cell repertoires in COVID-19. Overall study context: COVID-19 samples from acute and convalescent phases originated in the United States, Italy and Spain. In each case, the material was cDNA or gDNA derived from T cells, B-cell-depleted T cells, or PBMCs.

Germline CDR1 is MNHEY and CDR2 is SVGEGT. The CDR3 has 15 residues. The ends lost 0 bases at V and 13 bases at J; junction bases unmatched: 12. Authors' methods: Amplified reference gene primers provided the basis for estimating nucleated cell counts. Profiling relied on immunoSEQ multiplex PCR, and the TCRdb table lists in-frame clones only, not all of them. The V and J calls and clone size were taken over from that table, and D and trimming were inferred from the DNA. This repertoire shows some 250,000 clones, roughly nine tenths found once; its top ten account for around 6.5%. The sequence derives from a man aged 55 to 70 with acute or convalescent COVID-19. The sample comprised peripheral blood. This chain connects TRBV6-2 or TRBV6-3 to TRBJ2-1; 7 bases match TRBD2. The CDR3 DNA follows: TGTGCCAGCAGTTACTCGATCGACCCGGCGGGGGTCCAGTTCTTC. Amino acid sequence: CASSYSIDPAGVQFF.